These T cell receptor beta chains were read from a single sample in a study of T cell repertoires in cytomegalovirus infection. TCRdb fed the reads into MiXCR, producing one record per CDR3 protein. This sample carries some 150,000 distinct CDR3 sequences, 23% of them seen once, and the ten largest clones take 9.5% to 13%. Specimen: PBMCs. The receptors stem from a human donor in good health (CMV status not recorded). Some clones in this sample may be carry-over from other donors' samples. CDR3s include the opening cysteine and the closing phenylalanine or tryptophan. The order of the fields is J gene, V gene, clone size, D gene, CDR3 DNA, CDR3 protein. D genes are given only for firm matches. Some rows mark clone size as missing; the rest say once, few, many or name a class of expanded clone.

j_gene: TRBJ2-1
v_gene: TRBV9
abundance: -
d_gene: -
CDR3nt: TGTGCCAGCAGCCACGACCCTCAGGGTCACTCCTACAATGAGCAGTTCTTC
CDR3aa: CASSHDPQGHSYNEQFF

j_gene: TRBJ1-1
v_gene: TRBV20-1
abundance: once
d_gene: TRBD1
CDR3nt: TGCAGTCCAAGGCAAGACAGGGGGAAGACTGAAGCTTTCTTT
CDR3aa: CSPRQDRGKTEAFF

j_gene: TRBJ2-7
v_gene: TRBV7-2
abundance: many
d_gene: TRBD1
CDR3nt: TGTGCCAGCAGCCGTCGACAGGGCGCAGGCGAGCAGTACTTC
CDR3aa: CASSRRQGAGEQYF

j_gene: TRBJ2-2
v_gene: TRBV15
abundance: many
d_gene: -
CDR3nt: TGTGCCACCAGCAGCGAGTTGAAGAACACCGGGGAGCTGTTTTTT
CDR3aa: CATSSELKNTGELFF

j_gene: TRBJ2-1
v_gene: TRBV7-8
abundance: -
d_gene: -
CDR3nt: TGTGCCAGCAGCTCTTATAGGGTAGGCTCCTACAATGAGCAGTTCTTC
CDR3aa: CASSSYRVGSYNEQFF

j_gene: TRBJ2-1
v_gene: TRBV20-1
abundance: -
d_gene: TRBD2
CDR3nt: TGCAGTGCCCGGGGGGGGGCGGAGAAAAATGAGCAGTTCTTC
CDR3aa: CSARGGAEKNEQFF

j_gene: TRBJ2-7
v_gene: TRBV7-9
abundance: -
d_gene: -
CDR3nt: TGTGCCAGCAGCCCAGCCAGGGGGGTGAGGGACGGGCAGTACTTC
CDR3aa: CASSPARGVRDGQYF

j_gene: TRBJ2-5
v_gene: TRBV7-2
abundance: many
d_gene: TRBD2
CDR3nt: TGTGCCAGCAGCTTAAACCCCAGCGGGAGGGCCGAAGAGACCCAGTACTTC
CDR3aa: CASSLNPSGRAEETQYF

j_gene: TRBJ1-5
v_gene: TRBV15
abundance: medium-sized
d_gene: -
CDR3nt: TGTGCCACCCTTGACGGGGCGGATTATAGCAATCAGCCCCAGCATTTT
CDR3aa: CATLDGADYSNQPQHF

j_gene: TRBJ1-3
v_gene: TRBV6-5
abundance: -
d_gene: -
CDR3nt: TGTGCCAGCAGTTGGGACGGAACCTCTGGAAACACCATATATTTT
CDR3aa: CASSWDGTSGNTIYF

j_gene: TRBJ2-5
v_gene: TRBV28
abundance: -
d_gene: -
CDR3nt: TGTGCCAGCAGTTTATCCCAGACCCAGTACTTC
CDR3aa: CASSLSQTQYF

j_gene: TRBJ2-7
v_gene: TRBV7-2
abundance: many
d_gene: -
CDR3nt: TGTGCCAGCAGCCGTAACTACGAGCAGTACTTC
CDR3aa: CASSRNYEQYF

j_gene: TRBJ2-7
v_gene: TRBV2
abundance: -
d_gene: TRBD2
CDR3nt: TGTGCCAGCAGTGAAGTCTCCTGGGGGGGAGCCTACGAGCAGTACTTC
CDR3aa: CASSEVSWGGAYEQYF

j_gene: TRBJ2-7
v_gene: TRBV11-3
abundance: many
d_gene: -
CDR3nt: TGTGCCAGCACCCCCCGGCAGTTCCAATCTTACGAGCAGTACTTC
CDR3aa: CASTPRQFQSYEQYF

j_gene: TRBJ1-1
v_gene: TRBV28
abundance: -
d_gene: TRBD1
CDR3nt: TGTGCCAGCAGCAAACCGGGACAGGGGAAGACTGAAGCTTTCTTT
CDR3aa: CASSKPGQGKTEAFF

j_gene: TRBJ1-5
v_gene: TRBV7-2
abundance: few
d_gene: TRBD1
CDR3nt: TGTGCCAGCAGCCCCCGGACAGGGAATCAGCCCCAGCATTTT
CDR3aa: CASSPRTGNQPQHF

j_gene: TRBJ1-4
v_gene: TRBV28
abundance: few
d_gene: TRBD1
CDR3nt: TGTGCCAGCAGTTCAGCAGGGGGCGCGGGATTTACTGAAAAACTGTTTTTT
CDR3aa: CASSSAGGAGFTEKLFF

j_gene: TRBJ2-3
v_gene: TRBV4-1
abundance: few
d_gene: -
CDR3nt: TGCGCCAGCAGCCAAAAGCTAGACACAGATACGCAGTATTTT
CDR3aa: CASSQKLDTDTQYF

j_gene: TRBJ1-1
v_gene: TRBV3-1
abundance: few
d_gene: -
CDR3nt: TGTGCCAGCAGCCAAGGGGGCGGTGGAGACACTGAAGCTTTCTTT
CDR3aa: CASSQGGGGDTEAFF

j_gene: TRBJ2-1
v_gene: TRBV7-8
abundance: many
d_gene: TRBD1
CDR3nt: TGTGCCAGCACCATCCGGACAGGGACCTACAATGAGCAGTTCTTC
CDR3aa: CASTIRTGTYNEQFF

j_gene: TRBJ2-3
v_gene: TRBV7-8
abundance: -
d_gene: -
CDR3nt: TGTGCCAGCAGCCCCATCGGTCCTCCCGGGTTCACAGATACGCAGTATTTT
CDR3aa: CASSPIGPPGFTDTQYF

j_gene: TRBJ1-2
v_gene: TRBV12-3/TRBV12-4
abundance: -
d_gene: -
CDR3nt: TGTGCCAGCAGTCCACCGATTAGGTCTGGCTACACCTTC
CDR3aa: CASSPPIRSGYTF

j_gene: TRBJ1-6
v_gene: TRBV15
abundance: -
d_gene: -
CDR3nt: TGTGCCACCAGCAGAGTGGCGAGGAGCTCCTATAATTCACCCCTCCACTTT
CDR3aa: CATSRVARSSYNSPLHF

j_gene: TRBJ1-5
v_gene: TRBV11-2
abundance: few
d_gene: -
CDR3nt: TGTGCCAGCAGCTTAGGTCGAAGTTATAGCAATCAGCCCCAGCATTTT
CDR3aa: CASSLGRSYSNQPQHF

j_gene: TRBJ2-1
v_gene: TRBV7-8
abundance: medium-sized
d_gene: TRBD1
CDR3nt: TGTGCCAGCAGTCCCCGGGACAGAAATCACAATGAGCAGTTCTTC
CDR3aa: CASSPRDRNHNEQFF

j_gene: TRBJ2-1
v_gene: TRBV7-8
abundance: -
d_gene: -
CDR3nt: TGTGCCAGCAGCTTATCCAAGACAGGCTTCCGATCGAATGAGCAGTTCTTC
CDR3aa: CASSLSKTGFRSNEQFF

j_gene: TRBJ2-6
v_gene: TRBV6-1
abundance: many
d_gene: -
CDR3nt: TGTGCCAGCAGTGAAGCGACCGCTGGGGCCAACGTCCTGACTTTC
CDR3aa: CASSEATAGANVLTF

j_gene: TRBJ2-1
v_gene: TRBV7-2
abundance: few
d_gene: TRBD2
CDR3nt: TGTGCCGGGGGGCGAGCGGGGGTTGAGCAGTTCTTC
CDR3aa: CAGGRAGVEQFF

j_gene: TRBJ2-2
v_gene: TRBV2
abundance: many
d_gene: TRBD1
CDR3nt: TGTGCCAGCATCACTCACAGGGGGAACACCGGGGAGCTGTTTTTT
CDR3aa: CASITHRGNTGELFF

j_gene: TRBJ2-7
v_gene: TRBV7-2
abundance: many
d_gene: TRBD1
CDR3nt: TGTGCCAGCAGCTTAGGGGGACAGGGGAGATGGGAGCAGTACTTC
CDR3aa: CASSLGGQGRWEQYF

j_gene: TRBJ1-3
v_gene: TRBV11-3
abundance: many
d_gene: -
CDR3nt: TGTGCCAGCCCCTCCGGGCCGGGGGGGCTTTGCCTAGCTGGAAACACCATATATTTT
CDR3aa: CASPSGPGGLCLAGNTIYF

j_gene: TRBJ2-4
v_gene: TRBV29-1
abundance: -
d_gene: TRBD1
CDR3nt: TGCAGCCCCACACAGGGGGAGGAAAACATTCAGTACTTC
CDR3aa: CSPTQGEENIQYF

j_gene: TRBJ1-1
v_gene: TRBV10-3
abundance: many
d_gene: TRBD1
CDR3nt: TGTGCCATCAGTGAGTCTAAGGGGGCCGTCACTGAAGCTTTCTTT
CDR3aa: CAISESKGAVTEAFF

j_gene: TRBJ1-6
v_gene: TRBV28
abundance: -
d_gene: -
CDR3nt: TGTGCCAGTACAGGGTTTCCTTCACCCCTCCACTTT
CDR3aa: CASTGFPSPLHF

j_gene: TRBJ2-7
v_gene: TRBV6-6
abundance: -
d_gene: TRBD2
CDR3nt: TGTGCCAGCGCCGGGGGGGTAACCTACGAGCAGTACTTC
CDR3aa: CASAGGVTYEQYF

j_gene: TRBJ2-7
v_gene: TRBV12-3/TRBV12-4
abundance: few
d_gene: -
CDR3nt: TGTGCCAGCAGGCAGGGTTCCTCCTACGAGCAGTACTTC
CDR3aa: CASRQGSSYEQYF

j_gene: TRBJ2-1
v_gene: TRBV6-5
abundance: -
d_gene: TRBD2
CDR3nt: TGTGCCAGCAGTGTTAATAGCGGGAGGGCCATTACAAATGAGCAGTTCTTC
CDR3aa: CASSVNSGRAITNEQFF

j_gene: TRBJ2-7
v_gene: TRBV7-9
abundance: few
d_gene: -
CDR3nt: TGTGCCAGCAGCCCCCCGCTGGGCGAGCAGTACTTC
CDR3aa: CASSPPLGEQYF

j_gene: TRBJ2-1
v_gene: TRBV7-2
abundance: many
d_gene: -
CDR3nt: TGTGCCAGCAGCTTAGAAGGCGGTAGCTCCTACAATGAGCAGTTCTTC
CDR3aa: CASSLEGGSSYNEQFF

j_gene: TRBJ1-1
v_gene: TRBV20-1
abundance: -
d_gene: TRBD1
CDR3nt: TGCAGTGCTAGAGACCCAACAGGGGTTTTGATCATGAACACTGAAGCTTTCTTT
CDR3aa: CSARDPTGVLIMNTEAFF

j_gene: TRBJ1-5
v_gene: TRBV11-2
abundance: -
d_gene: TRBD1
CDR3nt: TGTGCCAGCAGCCGGGACAGACCTTTTAGCAATCAGCCCCAGCATTTT
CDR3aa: CASSRDRPFSNQPQHF

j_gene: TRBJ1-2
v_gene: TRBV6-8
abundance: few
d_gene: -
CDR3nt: TGTGCCAGCAGTTATGGGGAAACCTATGGCTACACCTTC
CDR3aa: CASSYGETYGYTF

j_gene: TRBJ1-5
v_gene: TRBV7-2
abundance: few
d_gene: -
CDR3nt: TGTGCCAGCAGCTCTTGGACAGCTAATCAGCCCCAGCATTTT
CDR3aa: CASSSWTANQPQHF

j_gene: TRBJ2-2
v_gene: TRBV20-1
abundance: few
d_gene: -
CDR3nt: TGCAGTGCTAGAGGGTTACTGAACACCGGGGAGCTGTTTTTT
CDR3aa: CSARGLLNTGELFF

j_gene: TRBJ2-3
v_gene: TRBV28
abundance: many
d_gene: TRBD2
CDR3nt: TGTGCCAGCAGTTTAGAGCGGGATTCCGATACGCAGTATTTT
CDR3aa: CASSLERDSDTQYF

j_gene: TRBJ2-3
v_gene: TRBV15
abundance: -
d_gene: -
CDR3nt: TGTGCCACCAGCAGAGTGGGGGATACGCAGTATTTT
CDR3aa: CATSRVGDTQYF

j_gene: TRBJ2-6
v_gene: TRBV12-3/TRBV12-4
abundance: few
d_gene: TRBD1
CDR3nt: TGTGCCAGCAGTCCCCCGACAGGGCACTCTGGGGCCAACGTCCTGACTTTC
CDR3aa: CASSPPTGHSGANVLTF

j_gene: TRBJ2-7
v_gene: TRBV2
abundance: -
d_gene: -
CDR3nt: TGTGCCAGCTTGGACAACTACGAGCAGTACTTC
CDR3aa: CASLDNYEQYF

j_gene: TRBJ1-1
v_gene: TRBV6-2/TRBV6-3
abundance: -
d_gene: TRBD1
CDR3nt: TGTGCCCGCAGTGAAACAGGGGGCAACACTGAAGCTTTCTTT
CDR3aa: CARSETGGNTEAFF

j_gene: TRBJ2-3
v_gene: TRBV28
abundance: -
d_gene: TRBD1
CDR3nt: TGTGCCAGCAGTCCATCCGGGACAGGCACAGATACGCAGTATTTT
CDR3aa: CASSPSGTGTDTQYF